The 22 T cell receptor beta chains below come from one sample, sequenced in a study of blood T cell repertoires in COVID-19. Sequenced by immunoSEQ multiplex PCR; TCRdb stores in-frame clones only, minus some. The data contain some 190,000 clones, roughly 84% of them singletons. The specimen sequenced was peripheral blood. The receptors were sampled from a woman of 80 years or more with active or convalescent COVID-19.

This chain joins TRBV13 and TRBJ2-4; 7 bases are a match to TRBD2. CDR1 and CDR2 from the germline V gene are PRHDT and FYEKMQ (reference sequence). The CDR3 covers 13 residues. Germline trimming cut 3 bases from V and 10 bases from J; bases unmatched to any gene: 6. The CDR3 region is CASSFASGGIQYF. Here the CDR3 DNA reads TGTGCCAGCAGCTTCGCCTCGGGGGGAATTCAGTACTTC.

The chain links TRBV19 to TRBJ2-1; 14 bases fit TRBD2. CDR3 length: 16 residues. Per germline, CDR1 LNHDA and CDR2 SQIVND (reference sequence). Germline trimming cut 3 bases from V and 9 bases from J; bases unmatched to any gene: 7. In nucleotides, the CDR3 is TGTGCCAGTAGTATGCGTGGACTAGCGGGAGGAGGTGAGCAGTTCTTC. Residues: CASSMRGLAGGGEQFF.

This clone was found once. The rearrangement joins TRBV2 to TRBJ2-3; 16 nucleotides agree with TRBD2. Per germline, CDR1 SNHLY and CDR2 FYNNEI. There are 16 residues in the CDR3. Germline trimming cut 11 bases from V and 1 base from J; bases unmatched to any gene: 6. CDR3 DNA sequence: TGTGCCGGGGGACTAGCGGGAGGGCGGGGCACAGATACGCAGTATTTT. Translated, it gives CAGGLAGGRGTDTQYF.

The chain recombines TRBV7-8 with TRBJ2-7, with 8 nucleotides matching TRBD2. The CDR3 extends over 15 amino acids. The germline gives CDR1 SGHVS, CDR2 FQNEAQ. The V gene end was trimmed by 4 bases and the J gene end by 0 bases; junction bases not matched to a gene: 5. In DNA, the CDR3 is TGTGCCAGCAGCTCGGGAGGGGTCCCCTCCTACGAGCAGTACTTC. Amino acid sequence: CASSSGGVPSYEQYF. The whole variable domain, remainder taken from reference TRBV7-8 and TRBJ2-7, is GAGVSQSPRYKVAKRGQDVALRCDPISGHVSLFWYQQALGQGPEFLTYFQNEAQLDKSGLPSDRFFAERPEGSVSTLKIQRTQQEDSAVYLCASSSGGVPSYEQYFGPGTRLTVT.

The chain carries TRBV6-6 and TRBJ2-2; no reliable D call. The CDR3 covers 14 residues. Germline V gene lookup returns CDR1 MNHNY and CDR2 SVGAGI (reference sequence). Trimming shortened V by 4 bases and J by 6 bases, and 12 bases separated the two germline ends. CDR3 sequence: CASSSLSGPGELFF. DNA of the CDR3: TGTGCCAGCAGTTCGTTAAGTGGCCCCGGGGAGCTGTTTTTT.

This clone turned up a few times. The chain combines TRBV5-1 with TRBJ1-1; D may be TRBD1 (5 bases). This CDR3 region has 14 residues. Between the trimmed V and J ends, which lost 4 bases and 3 bases, there was a span of 13 bases. Germline-derived CDR1 and CDR2 are SGHRS and YFSETQ. CDR3 amino acids: CASSRRAGDTEAFF. The CDR3 DNA sequence: TGCGCCAGCAGCCGCAGGGCCGGAGACACTGAAGCTTTCTTT.

This rearrangement joins TRBV7-9 to TRBJ1-6, with D maybe TRBD1 (6 bases). This CDR3 has 14 amino acids. Germline CDR1 is SEHNR and CDR2 is FQNEAQ (reference sequence). V lost 5 bases and J 7 bases, leaving 12 bases between the germline ends. CDR3: CASSRQAQNSPLHF. The CDR3 DNA sequence: TGTGCCAGCAGCAGACAGGCCCAAAATTCACCCCTCCACTTT.

The CDR3 DNA is TGTGCCACGCGCCGCAGGGGGACAGCTCAGGCAGGGGGCTACGAGCAGTACTTC. Residues: CATRRRGTAQAGGYEQYF. The rearrangement uses TRBV19 and TRBJ2-7, with TRBD1 identical over 7 bases. Germline CDR1 and CDR2: LNHDA and SQIVND (reference sequence). V shed 10 bases and J 3 bases; nucleotides not matched to a gene: 24. This CDR3 spans 18 amino acids.

This clone turned up a few times. This chain connects TRBV10-3 to TRBJ1-2, with D maybe TRBD1 (6 bases). This CDR3 has 14 amino acids. CDR1 is ENHRY and CDR2 is SYGVKD in the germline V gene. Trimming cost V 5 bases and J 5 bases, with 15 bases left between them. The CDR3 reads CAISYRANTYGYTF. DNA for the CDR3: TGTGCCATCAGTTACAGGGCCAATACTTATGGCTACACCTTC.

This rearrangement joins TRBV28 to TRBJ1-2; D possibly corresponds to TRBD1 (5 bases). The ends were cut back, 5 bases at V and 8 bases at J, with 12 bases in the middle. This CDR3 is built from 12 residues. The germline V gene has CDR1 MDHEN and CDR2 SYDVKM. This CDR3 reads CASSLLQGGYTF. CDR3 nucleotide sequence: TGTGCCAGCAGTCTCTTGCAGGGAGGCTACACCTTC.

The V gene is TRBV7-2, the J gene TRBJ1-1; D unclear. Trimming left V 5 bases short and J 6 bases short, with 13 bases between. The V gene's germline CDR1 is SGHTA and CDR2 FQGNSA. The CDR3 runs to 13 residues. The CDR3 loop is CASSPTRVSEAFF. The CDR3 coding sequence is TGTGCCAGCAGCCCTACTAGGGTCTCTGAAGCTTTCTTT.

The V gene is TRBV28, the J gene TRBJ2-1, with a possible D match to TRBD1 (5 bases). Germline CDR1 MDHEN, CDR2 SYDVKM. This CDR3 is built from 13 residues. The ends were cut back, 7 bases at V and 4 bases at J, with 11 bases in the middle. CDR3 amino acids: CASKETVYNEQFF. The CDR3 bases are TGTGCCAGCAAGGAGACAGTTTACAATGAGCAGTTCTTC. Full variable domain (remainder filled in from reference TRBV28 and TRBJ2-1): DVKVTQSSRYLVKRTGEKVFLECVQDMDHENMFWYRQDPGLGLRLIYFSYDVKMKEKGDIPEGYSVSREKKERFSLILESASTNQTSMYLCASKETVYNEQFFGPGTRLTVL.

The chain carries TRBV18 and TRBJ1-2; weak D call: TRBD1 (5 bases). This CDR3 contains 13 residues. Germline V gene lookup returns CDR1 KGHSH and CDR2 LQKENI. Between the trimmed V and J ends, which lost 3 bases and 1 base, there was a span of 6 bases. DNA of the CDR3: TGTGCCAGCTCACCGACAGATAACTATGGCTACACCTTC. This gives the protein CASSPTDNYGYTF.

The V and J genes are TRBV9 and TRBJ1-2, with 8 bases identical to TRBD1. The V gene's germline CDR1 is SGDLS and CDR2 YYNGEE. CDR3 size: 13 residues. The junction had 6 bases not matched to a gene; V was cut back by 4 bases and J by 7 bases. CDR3 amino acids: CASSIGQGPGYTF. The CDR3 coding sequence is TGTGCCAGCAGCATCGGACAGGGCCCTGGCTACACCTTC.

This chain joins TRBV19 and TRBJ1-2; D remains ambiguous. Between the trimmed V and J ends, which lost 7 bases and 1 base, there was a span of 10 bases. This CDR3 spans 13 amino acids. The germline V gene has CDR1 LNHDA and CDR2 SQIVND (reference sequence). In nucleotides, the CDR3 is TGTGCCAGTACCTTAGCCGTTAACTATGGCTACACCTTC. Its protein is CASTLAVNYGYTF.

This clone was seen a handful of times. V gene TRBV19 combines with J gene TRBJ2-7; weak D call: TRBD1 (5 bases). This CDR3 has 14 amino acids. Trimming took 10 bases from V and 6 from J, leaving 22 bases between them. Germline CDR1 LNHDA, CDR2 SQIVND (reference sequence). For the CDR3, the DNA is TGTGCCACTGGTGCGAAGGGGTCCATCCTCGAGCAGTACTTC. Protein: CATGAKGSILEQYF.

V and J are TRBV2 and TRBJ1-2; 10 bases line up with TRBD1. Germline CDR1 is SNHLY and CDR2 is FYNNEI. V dropped 6 bases and J dropped 5; count of bases not matched to a gene: 6. The CDR3 spans 14 residues. This chain's CDR3 is CASSSGTGAYGYTF. For the CDR3, the DNA is TGTGCCAGCAGCTCCGGGACAGGGGCTTATGGCTACACCTTC.

The chain uses TRBV4-1 and TRBJ1-3; D is possibly TRBD1 (6 bases). This CDR3 spans 15 amino acids. The V end lost 4 bases, the J end lost 0 bases, and 10 bases lay between the germline ends. CDR1 is MGHRA and CDR2 is YSYEKL in the germline V gene. In DNA form, the CDR3 reads TGCGCCAGCAGCCGACCGACAGGCTCTGGAAACACCATATATTTT. It codes for CASSRPTGSGNTIYF.

The V and J genes are TRBV5-8 and TRBJ2-5, with 9 bases lining up with TRBD1. The CDR3 is made up of 14 amino acids. The germline CDR1 and CDR2 sequences are SGHTS and YDEGEE. The ends lost 4 bases at V and 4 bases at J; junction bases unmatched: 5. CDR3 nucleotides: TGTGCCAGCAGCATAGGGACAGGGCGAGAGACCCAGTACTTC. Translated, it gives CASSIGTGRETQYF.

The genes are TRBV7-3 and TRBJ2-1, with D possibly TRBD1 on 6 matching bases. The germline V gene encodes CDR1 SGHTA and CDR2 FQGTGA. This CDR3 has 14 residues. V lost 4 bases, J lost 8 bases, and 15 bases lay in between. CDR3 loop: CASSSTGPSDEQFF. The CDR3 nucleotides are TGTGCCAGCAGCTCGACAGGACCGTCTGATGAGCAGTTCTTC.

The chain employs TRBV7-2 and TRBJ1-2, with TRBD1 as a possible D gene (5 bases). Germline CDR1 is SGHTA and CDR2 is FQGNSA. This CDR3 region has 14 residues. The germline V and J ends were trimmed by 0 bases and 4 bases, with 9 bases remaining between them. In DNA form, the CDR3 reads TGTGCCAGCAGCTTAGCGTTTCAGGGCTATGGCTACACCTTC. Protein product: CASSLAFQGYGYTF.

The gene calls are TRBV5-1 and TRBJ2-1; tentative D call: TRBD2 (6 bases). The CDR3 runs to 18 residues. The germline V and J ends were trimmed by 0 bases and 0 bases, with 16 bases remaining between them. CDR1 and CDR2 from the germline V gene are SGHRS and YFSETQ. The CDR3 region has the DNA TGCGCCAGCAGCTTGGGATCCCAGCGGGCGCGCTCCTACAATGAGCAGTTCTTC. Translating gives CASSLGSQRARSYNEQFF.